Listed below are T cell receptor beta chains from one sample, sequenced in a study of T cell repertoires in cytomegalovirus infection. Via MiXCR, TCRdb re-called the reads, giving one row per CDR3 protein. The profile shows roughly 150,000 distinct CDR3 sequences, 23% of them singletons. Sequencing used PBMCs. All receptors derive from a human donor in good health (CMV status not recorded). Some clones in this sample may be carry-over from other donors' samples. Each CDR3 is given with its conserved first and last residue. The D gene is left open where the match is weak. The listing skips clone size in some rows; elsewhere it reads once, few, many or a size class.

TRBV6-5	NA	few	TRBJ2-7	CASSKTGDSSYEQYF	TGTGCCAGCAGCAAGACAGGCGACAGCTCCTACGAGCAGTACTTC
TRBV20-1	NA	NA	TRBJ1-5	CSASRGVRVGNQPQHF	TGCAGTGCTAGTAGGGGCGTCAGGGTAGGCAATCAGCCCCAGCATTTT
TRBV19	TRBD1	few	TRBJ1-1	CASWDRAALNTEAFF	TGTGCCAGTTGGGACAGGGCGGCTTTGAACACTGAAGCTTTCTTT
TRBV6-1	NA	NA	TRBJ2-1	CASSVLAFEANEQFF	TGTGCCAGCAGTGTATTAGCGTTCGAAGCCAATGAGCAGTTCTTC
TRBV28	NA	NA	TRBJ1-1	CASSPQDTAVTEAFF	TGTGCCAGCAGTCCTCAGGACACAGCCGTCACTGAAGCTTTCTTT
TRBV12-3/TRBV12-4	TRBD2	NA	TRBJ2-3	CASSLGGGPGDTQYF	TGTGCCAGCAGTTTAGGGGGAGGGCCGGGAGATACGCAGTATTTT
TRBV7-7	NA	NA	TRBJ1-2	CASSWAYLKSRYGYTF	TGTGCTAGCAGCTGGGCATACTTGAAATCGAGGTATGGCTACACCTTC
TRBV12-3/TRBV12-4	TRBD1	NA	TRBJ1-4	CASSFLPTGGIRPTNEKLFF	TGTGCCAGCAGTTTTCTCCCGACAGGGGGCATTCGGCCAACTAATGAAAAACTGTTTTTT
TRBV6-1	TRBD1	few	TRBJ2-2	CASRGTGINTGELFF	TGTGCCAGCAGGGGGACAGGGATAAACACCGGGGAGCTGTTTTTT
TRBV10-3	NA	many	TRBJ1-1	CAISETRGAGNTEAFF	TGTGCCATCAGTGAAACACGGGGGGCCGGGAACACTGAAGCTTTCTTT
TRBV10-3	NA	NA	TRBJ2-5	CAISESLGGETQYF	TGTGCCATCAGTGAGTCGCTGGGCGGGGAGACCCAGTACTTC
TRBV20-1	NA	NA	TRBJ1-3	CSARGGAAGNTIYF	TGCAGTGCGAGAGGGGGGGCAGCGGGGAACACCATATATTTT
TRBV7-9	TRBD1	many	TRBJ1-6	CASSSRTGNLSPLHF	TGTGCCAGCAGCTCTAGGACAGGGAACCTCTCACCCCTCCACTTT
TRBV25-1	NA	NA	TRBJ1-6	CASSDPGPSPLHF	TGTGCCAGCAGTGATCCCGGGCCTTCACCCCTCCACTTT
TRBV5-4	TRBD1	once	TRBJ1-1	CASSREGRGSTEAFF	TGTGCCAGCAGCCGAGAGGGCAGGGGGTCGACTGAAGCTTTCTTT
TRBV28	NA	many	TRBJ1-2	CASRDANYGYTF	TGTGCCAGCCGGGACGCAAACTATGGCTACACCTTC
TRBV7-6	TRBD2	many	TRBJ2-3	CASGRTSGTSTDTQYF	TGTGCCAGCGGAAGGACTAGCGGGACTTCCACAGATACGCAGTATTTT
TRBV18	NA	NA	TRBJ1-1	CASSPGEMGRAFF	TGTGCCAGCTCACCAGGAGAGATGGGGCGAGCTTTCTTT
TRBV7-1	TRBD2	NA	TRBJ2-7	CASSPSGGYEQYF	TGTGCCAGCAGCCCTAGCGGGGGCTACGAGCAGTACTTC
TRBV20-1	TRBD1	NA	TRBJ1-1	CSAREQGFTEAFF	TGCAGTGCTAGAGAACAGGGGTTCACTGAAGCTTTCTTT
TRBV11-1	NA	few	TRBJ2-1	CASSFLGGNEQFF	TGTGCCAGCAGCTTCCTCGGGGGCAATGAGCAGTTCTTC
TRBV30	NA	NA	TRBJ1-5	CAWSEGHQPQHF	TGTGCCTGGAGTGAAGGGCATCAGCCCCAGCATTTT
TRBV25-1	NA	NA	TRBJ1-6	CASSLGGRNSPLHF	TGTGCCAGCAGCCTTGGGGGGAGGAATTCACCCCTCCACTTT
TRBV7-8	TRBD2	few	TRBJ2-2	CASSPGTNAGELFF	TGTGCCAGCAGCCCCGGGACTAATGCCGGGGAGCTGTTTTTT
TRBV5-4	NA	NA	TRBJ2-3	CASNQKNTDTQYF	TGTGCCAGCAACCAAAAAAACACAGATACGCAGTATTTT
TRBV13	TRBD2	NA	TRBJ2-3	CASSDLTSATMGTQYF	TGTGCCAGCAGCGATCTGACTAGCGCCACAATGGGTACGCAGTATTTT
TRBV7-9	NA	few	TRBJ1-3	CASSLLETGNTIYF	TGTGCCAGCAGCTTACTGGAAACTGGAAACACCATATATTTT